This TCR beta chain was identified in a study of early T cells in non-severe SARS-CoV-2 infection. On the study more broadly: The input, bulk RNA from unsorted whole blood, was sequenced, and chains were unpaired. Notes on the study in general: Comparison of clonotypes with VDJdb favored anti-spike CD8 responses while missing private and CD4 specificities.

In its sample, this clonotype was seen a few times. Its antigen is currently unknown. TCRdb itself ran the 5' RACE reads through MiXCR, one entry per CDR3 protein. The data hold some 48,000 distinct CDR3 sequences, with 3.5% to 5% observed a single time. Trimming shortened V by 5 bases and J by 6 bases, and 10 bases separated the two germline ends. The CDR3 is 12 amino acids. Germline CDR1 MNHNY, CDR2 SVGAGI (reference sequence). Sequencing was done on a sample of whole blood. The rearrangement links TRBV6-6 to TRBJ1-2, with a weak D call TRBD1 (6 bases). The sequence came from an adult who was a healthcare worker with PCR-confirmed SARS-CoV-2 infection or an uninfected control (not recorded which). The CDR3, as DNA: TGTGCCAGCAGTCTACAGGGAGATGGCTACACCTTC. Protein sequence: CASSLQGDGYTF.